Presented here are 31 T cell receptor beta chains from one specimen sequenced in a study of T cells in Graves' hyperthyroidism and ophthalmopathy. Researchers took RNA transcripts and amplified the TCR beta CDR3 regions from them. The HTBI primer set served for first-round RT-PCR of the TCR CDR3. TCRdb processed the multiplex PCR reads anew with MiXCR; each CDR3 protein has one entry. The sample has 350,000 to 450,000 distinct CDR3 sequences, about a sixth seen once; the top ten hold around 35%. The specimen sequenced was blood. These receptors originate from a young woman with Graves' hyperthyroidism that later progressed to Graves' ophthalmopathy.

This clonotype showed up just a few times. The rearrangement links TRBV4-1 to TRBJ1-4; 7 bases fit TRBD1. Trimming took 1 base from V and 2 from J; bases not matched to a gene: 7. CDR3 length: 17 residues. Germline-derived CDR1 and CDR2 are MGHRA and YSYEKL. The chain's CDR3 is CASSQVYPQGTNEKLFF. In DNA form, the CDR3 reads TGCGCCAGCAGCCAAGTATACCCACAGGGGACTAATGAAAAACTGTTTTTT.

This clonotype has ten or more counts. This chain uses TRBV20-1 with TRBJ2-7; 10 positions match TRBD2. The CDR3 covers 15 residues. The V segment lost 6 bases and the J segment 0 bases; nucleotides outside the gene matches: 8. CDR1 and CDR2 from the germline V gene are DFQATT and SNEGSKA (reference sequence). This chain's CDR3 is CSAPPGLASSYEQYF. The CDR3 DNA follows: TGCAGTGCACCGCCGGGACTAGCGTCCTCCTACGAGCAGTACTTC.

This clonotype came up many times. This chain joins TRBV9 and TRBJ2-3; 7 positions match TRBD2. Germline CDR1 is SGDLS and CDR2 is YYNGEE. The junction had 6 bases not matched to a gene; V was cut back by 5 bases and J by 0 bases. The CDR3 spans 15 residues. CDR3 coding DNA: TGTGCCAGCAGTGGGGGGGGAATAAGCACAGATACGCAGTATTTT. It codes for CASSGGGISTDTQYF.

This clonotype was observed at least ten times. The V gene is TRBV30, the J gene TRBJ1-1, with 10 bases aligning to TRBD1. This CDR3 is 16 amino acids long. J was trimmed by 4 bases and V by 2 bases; bases with no gene match: 10. The germline gives CDR1 GTSNPN, CDR2 SVGIG (reference sequence). CDR3 sequence (DNA): TGTGCCTGGAGTCACCGCCGGACAGGGGGGATCACTGAAGCTTTCTTT. This sequence encodes CAWSHRRTGGITEAFF.

This clonotype occurred a few times. V and J are TRBV7-8 and TRBJ1-4; D gene unclear. V gave up 5 bases and J gave up 7 bases, with 11 bases separating them. CDR1 and CDR2 (germline): SGHVS, FQNEAQ. This CDR3 contains 13 residues. The CDR3, as DNA: TGTGCCAGCAGCCCCTCCGAGGGTGAAAAACTGTTTTTT. It is translated as CASSPSEGEKLFF. Full variable domain (missing parts from reference TRBV7-8 and TRBJ1-4): GAGVSQSPRYKVAKRGQDVALRCDPISGHVSLFWYQQALGQGPEFLTYFQNEAQLDKSGLPSDRFFAERPEGSVSTLKIQRTQQEDSAVYLCASSPSEGEKLFFGSGTQLSVL.

This clonotype was detected ten times or more. The chain links TRBV7-8 to TRBJ2-5; the D gene is possibly TRBD1 (5 bases). V lost 4 bases to trimming and J lost 2 bases, with 17 bases between them. The CDR3 is 16 amino acids. In germline, CDR1 is SGHVS, CDR2 FQNEAQ. CDR3 region: CASSYPSTGQQETQYF. The CDR3 coding sequence is TGTGCCAGCAGCTATCCCTCCACAGGACAACAAGAGACCCAGTACTTC.

The chain has TRBV12-3 or TRBV12-4 and TRBJ2-1; 16 bases fit TRBD2. V gave up 2 bases and J gave up 1 base; unmatched junction bases: 11. The CDR3 runs to 21 residues. The DNA for the CDR3 is TGTGCCAGCAGTTTAAGATATCCGGGACTAGCGGGGGGGAAATCCTACAATGAGCAGTTCTTC. It specifies CASSLRYPGLAGGKSYNEQFF.

This clonotype was seen only a few times. The CDR3 bases are TGTGCCAGCAGTGAAGCTCCGGACCCCCGGTCGGCTTTCTTT. Its protein product is CASSEAPDPRSAFF. V is TRBV6-1 and J is TRBJ1-1; D not certain. With 0 bases removed from V and 11 bases from J, the gap between germline ends came to 16 bases. The CDR3 consists of 14 residues. Looked up from germline, CDR1 is MNHNS and CDR2 is SASEGT.

This chain links TRBV29-1 with TRBJ1-2; 7 nucleotides line up with TRBD1. The ends lost 3 bases at V and 11 bases at J; junction bases unmatched: 15. The CDR3 spans 14 residues. Germline V gene data show CDR1 as SQVTM and CDR2 as ANQGSEA. DNA of the CDR3: TGCAGCGTTGAGGGGCCACAGGGGCTTACCGGGTACACCTTC. Translation gives CSVEGPQGLTGYTF.

This clonotype was detected a few times. CDR3 coding DNA: TGTGCCAGCAGTGAGAATAGCGGGAGGGCCGAGCAGTACTTC. It specifies CASSENSGRAEQYF. This chain uses TRBV6-1 with TRBJ2-7; 11 nucleotides align to TRBD2. The CDR3 contains 14 residues. Losses at the gene ends were 3 bases for V and 6 bases for J; bases not matched to a gene: 4. CDR1 is MNHNS, CDR2 SASEGT, per germline.

V is TRBV4-2 and J is TRBJ2-7; 8 nucleotides agree with TRBD1. The CDR3 runs 16 residues. Germline values: CDR1 LGHNA, CDR2 YNFKEQ. V was clipped by 0 bases and J by 0 bases; unmatched bases: 4. CDR3: CASSQDLGTGSYEQYF. In DNA, the CDR3 is TGTGCCAGCAGCCAAGATCTCGGGACAGGCTCCTACGAGCAGTACTTC.

This clonotype was detected many times. This chain uses TRBV3-1 with TRBJ1-3, with D unresolved. This CDR3 spans 17 amino acids. CDR1 LGHDT and CDR2 YNNKEL come from the germline V gene (reference sequence). V was clipped by 2 bases and J by 2 bases, with 16 bases between them. The CDR3 reads CASSQTNGRDPGNTIYF. The CDR3 bases are TGTGCCAGCAGCCAAACCAATGGGAGGGATCCTGGAAACACCATATATTTT.

The chain carries TRBV7-9 and TRBJ1-2; no definite D call. The CDR3 spans 15 residues. Per the germline V gene, CDR1 is SEHNR and CDR2 is FQNEAQ (reference sequence). The V end was cut by 5 bases, the J end by 0 bases, with 13 bases between. The CDR3 DNA is TGTGCCAGCAGCCCCGTAGTGACGACTAACTATGGCTACACCTTC. Amino acid sequence: CASSPVVTTNYGYTF.

This clonotype came up many times. V and J are TRBV6-1 and TRBJ2-1; 16 nucleotides align to TRBD2. The V gene's germline CDR1 is MNHNS and CDR2 SASEGT. The CDR3 has 22 amino acids. With 5 bases clipped from V and 0 bases from J, the junction kept 16 bases outside the gene matches. CDR3 coding DNA: TGTGCCAGCAGTTTTACAACCTACCCCGGGACTAGCGGGAGGGCCTCCTACAATGAGCAGTTCTTC. Translating gives CASSFTTYPGTSGRASYNEQFF.

In this sample, this clonotype turned up many times. The chain carries TRBV6-2 or TRBV6-3 and TRBJ1-1; the D gene is possibly TRBD1 (5 bases). CDR1 is MNHEY, CDR2 SVGEGT, per germline. Between the trimmed V and J ends, which lost 6 bases and 6 bases, there was a span of 14 bases. The CDR3 sequence is 13 residues long. CDR3 DNA sequence: TGTGCCAGCAGCTCGAGAGGGGACCCTGAAGCTTTCTTT. Amino acids: CASSSRGDPEAFF.

This chain connects TRBV20-1 to TRBJ1-3; D might be TRBD1 (5 bases). The V gene's germline CDR1 is DFQATT and CDR2 SNEGSKA (reference sequence). The CDR3 length is 12 residues. V was trimmed by 4 bases and J by 4 bases, leaving 8 bases between them. CDR3 amino acids: CSATGGGNTIYF. The CDR3 bases are TGCAGTGCTACCGGGGGAGGAAACACCATATATTTT.

This clonotype showed up many times. The chain recombines TRBV20-1 with TRBJ2-3; 12 bases align to TRBD2. Germline values: CDR1 DFQATT, CDR2 SNEGSKA (reference sequence). Trimming at V came to 6 bases and at J to 0 bases, leaving 7 bases not matched to a gene. CDR3 length: 16 residues. In DNA form, the CDR3 reads TGCAGTGCCGTAACCGGGACTAGCGGGAGCACAGATACGCAGTATTTT. As protein: CSAVTGTSGSTDTQYF.

In its sample, this clonotype was seen many times. The DNA of the CDR3 is TGTGCCAGCAGTTTCTTGGGGAATAGCAATCAGCCCCAGCATTTT. Residues: CASSFLGNSNQPQHF. The chain employs TRBV12-3 or TRBV12-4 and TRBJ1-5, with D uncertain. This CDR3 contains 15 residues. Trimming stripped 3 bases from V and 0 bases from J, with 9 bases between.

This clonotype occurred many times. The chain uses TRBV10-3 and TRBJ2-1; 12 nucleotides match TRBD2. CDR3 length: 15 amino acids. V was pared by 6 bases and J by 5 bases, with 5 bases of the junction left unmatched. Germline V gene sequence: CDR1 ENHRY, CDR2 SYGVKD. The CDR3 loop is CAIRTGTSGHNEQFF. The CDR3 DNA reads as TGTGCCATCAGAACCGGGACTAGCGGGCACAATGAGCAGTTCTTC.

This clonotype occurred many times. The rearrangement uses TRBV10-3 and TRBJ1-3; the D is unclear. V shed 0 bases and J shed 2 bases, with 11 bases lying between them. CDR1 and CDR2 (germline): ENHRY, SYGVKD. The CDR3 extends over 16 amino acids. DNA of the CDR3: TGTGCCATCAGTGAGTCAGAGACAAGACCTGGAAACACCATATATTTT. This codes for CAISESETRPGNTIYF.

The chain carries TRBV11-2 and TRBJ1-6, with TRBD1 identical over 7 bases. The V and J ends lost 5 bases and 7 bases, in that order; junction bases with no gene match: 8. Germline assignment: CDR1 SGHAT and CDR2 FQNNGV. The CDR3 consists of 15 residues. In DNA form, the CDR3 reads TGTGCCAGCAGCCCAGGACAGGCGTTAAATTCACCCCTCCACTTT. Translation: CASSPGQALNSPLHF.

On this clonotype: This may be a read error, as it is one base from a much larger clone. The chain carries TRBV6-2 or TRBV6-3 and TRBJ2-6; maybe TRBD1 (6 bases). V lost 4 bases and J lost 0, with 13 bases in between. The CDR3 is 17 amino acids. Germline V lookup: CDR1 MNHEY, CDR2 SVGEGT. Written as DNA, the CDR3 is TGTGCCAGCAGTTTCGGGACACATGGCTCTGGGGCCAACGTCCTGACTTTC. It translates to CASSFGTHGSGANVLTF.

This clonotype was counted between two and nine times. The rearrangement uses TRBV3-1 and TRBJ1-1; D is undetermined. Germline values: CDR1 LGHDT, CDR2 YNNKEL (reference sequence). The CDR3 length is 15 residues. Trimming cost V 4 bases and J 2 bases, with 14 bases left between them. CDR3 residues: CASSPPYSSNTEAFF. The CDR3 DNA is TGTGCCAGCAGCCCTCCTTATTCCTCAAACACTGAAGCTTTCTTT.

This clonotype was detected only a few times. V gene TRBV4-1 combines with J gene TRBJ2-2; maybe TRBD1 (6 bases). V lost 1 base and J lost 6, with 12 bases in between. The CDR3 length is 15 residues. The germline V gene encodes CDR1 MGHRA and CDR2 YSYEKL. This chain's CDR3 is CASSQVLHRAGELFF. The CDR3, as DNA: TGCGCCAGCAGCCAAGTTCTTCACAGGGCCGGGGAGCTGTTTTTT.

This clonotype came up many times. The chain uses TRBV20-1 and TRBJ2-7; 8 bases align to TRBD2. CDR1 is DFQATT, CDR2 SNEGSKA, per germline (reference sequence). The V and J ends lost 5 bases and 3 bases, in that order; junction bases with no gene match: 9. The CDR3 spans 14 residues. The CDR3 coding sequence is TGCAGTGCTTCCGGACTAGCTGAACTCTACGAGCAGTACTTC. Translating it yields CSASGLAELYEQYF.

This clonotype has only a few counts. The rearrangement joins TRBV25-1 to TRBJ2-7; D is ambiguous. Deletions cut 3 bases from V and 3 bases from J, with 21 bases between. Per the germline V gene, CDR1 is MGHDK and CDR2 is SYGVNS. This CDR3 contains 17 residues. CDR3 in amino acids: CASSDVPVFGRSYEQYF. The DNA for the CDR3 is TGTGCCAGCAGTGACGTCCCCGTATTCGGACGGAGCTACGAGCAGTACTTC.

The DNA for the CDR3 is TGCGCCAGCAGCTTGACAGGCCACGAGCAGTACTTC. Protein product: CASSLTGHEQYF. The chain joins TRBV5-1 to TRBJ2-7; possible D gene TRBD1, 5 bases. This CDR3 contains 12 residues. The V gene lost 1 base and the J gene lost 5 bases, with 7 bases spanning the gap. CDR1 is SGHRS and CDR2 is YFSETQ in the germline V gene.

V and J are TRBV3-1 and TRBJ2-3, with D uncertain. V lost 7 bases and J 8 bases, leaving 13 bases between the germline ends. The CDR3 sequence is 12 residues long. Germline V gives CDR1 LGHDT, CDR2 YNNKEL (reference sequence). This CDR3 is CASTSGWGTQYF. DNA of the CDR3: TGTGCCAGCACCTCCGGTTGGGGTACGCAGTATTTT.

The gene calls are TRBV7-9 and TRBJ1-5; D possibly corresponds to TRBD1 (5 bases). The ends were cut back, 6 bases at V and 4 bases at J, with 19 bases in the middle. The V gene's germline CDR1 is SEHNR and CDR2 FQNEAQ (reference sequence). CDR3 length: 16 amino acids. For the CDR3, the DNA is TGTGCCAGCAGGAAAGTTGGGGGGAAGGGAAATCAGCCCCAGCATTTT. Translated, it gives CASRKVGGKGNQPQHF. Together with reference TRBV7-9 and TRBJ1-5, the CDR3 gives the full variable domain: DTGVSQNPRHKITKRGQNVTFRCDPISEHNRLYWYRQTLGQGPEFLTYFQNEAQLEKSRLLSDRFSAERPKGSFSTLEIQRTEQGDSAMYLCASRKVGGKGNQPQHFGDGTRLSIL.

Remarks on this clonotype: The junction differs from germline at one of its ends, possibly a read error. The V and J genes are TRBV7-2 and TRBJ2-1, with no clear D. The CDR3 has 11 residues. Germline CDR1 and CDR2: SGHTA and FQGNSA. CDR3 loop: CAISLFNEQFF. CDR3 nucleotide sequence: TGTGCCATCAGCTTATTCAATGAGCAGTTCTTC. The variable domain in full, completed from reference TRBV7-2 and TRBJ2-1, reads GAGVSQSPSNKVTEKGKDVELRCDPISGHTALYWYRQSLGQGLEFLIYFQGNSAPDKSGLPSDRFSAERTGGSVSTLTIQRTQQEDSAVYLCAISLFNEQFFGPGTRLTVL.

This clonotype came up a few times. This chain links TRBV5-5 with TRBJ2-7; possible D gene TRBD1, 6 bases. The CDR3 is 15 residues long. In germline, CDR1 is SGHKS, CDR2 YYEKEE (reference sequence). V was clipped by 4 bases and J by 4 bases, with 18 bases between them. The CDR3, as DNA: TGTGCCAGCAGCCCGGAGGACAGCCCCCTTTACGAGCAGTACTTC. It translates to CASSPEDSPLYEQYF.